The entry below describes one T cell receptor beta chain. Its antigen is not identified. This sample is drawn from a study of T cell responses to AZD1222 COVID-19 vaccine. The CDR3 spans 15 residues. Germline CDR1 and CDR2: SGHRS and YFSETQ. V gave up 3 bases and J gave up 4 bases, with 14 bases separating them. Profiled with immunoSEQ multiplex PCR; TCRdb holds only in-frame clones, not every one. The table has around 100,000 clones, about 90% seen once. Study-level results: A mostly white British donor set with more females was recruited, and clonal diversity was possibly underestimated. Repertoire sampling happened only post peak T cell response. A reported finding is that nearly half of spike-specific TCRs target unmutated variant regions. Spike-wide coverage was observed for vaccine-associated CD4 TCRs, with dominant responses at 160-218 and 743-854.

The rearrangement links TRBV5-1 to TRBJ2-1; perhaps TRBD1 as D (7 bases). The TCR was taken from an adult in good health. This specimen consisted of peripheral blood, obtained on day 0 of MenACWY control vaccination. Here the CDR3 reads CASSWGDREYNEQFF. DNA for the CDR3: TGCGCCAGCAGCTGGGGGGACAGAGAATACAATGAGCAGTTCTTC.